The subject of this entry is one T cell receptor beta chain. This sample stems from a study of control samples from healthy donors and cancer patients. Clones were read by immunoSEQ multiplex PCR, and TCRdb kept only the in-frame ones, dropping some. The table lists approximately 170,000 clones, around 91% of them singletons. This TCR was sampled from a woman aged 25-40 years in good health. Input material: blood.

The CDR3 spells CASSSVANTGELFF. The DNA of the CDR3 is TGTGCCAGCAGTTCGGTGGCGAACACCGGGGAGCTGTTTTTT. The rearrangement links TRBV27 to TRBJ2-2; D ambiguous. V lost 4 bases to trimming and J lost 0 bases, with 6 bases between them. CDR1 and CDR2 (germline): MNHEY, SMNVEV (reference sequence). The CDR3 has 14 residues.